This entry is about one T cell receptor (beta chain). This clone's antigen is unknown. No base-level quality is on record; no much larger clone is a single base apart. The germline V and J ends show losses of 2 bases and 6 bases respectively, and no gene match explains 4 bases of the junction. Reading from cysteine to phenylalanine, the CDR3 counts 14 amino acids. Of the read, only the CDR3 DNA is kept; its 42 bases are in frame from base 1. CDR1 and CDR2, per the germline V gene (reference sequence), are GTSNPN and SVGIG. Library creation used the immunoSEQ multiplex PCR assay. For the multiplex PCR, a mixture combining 60 forward primers for TCR Vbeta segments and 13 reverse primers for TCR Jbeta segments was used. A multiplex PCR assay on genomic DNA amplified the CDR3 region of rearranged TCR beta genes. The Illumina HiSeq System was used to sequence the amplified TCR beta libraries as 87-base-pair reads. The original pipeline was this. In a later analysis, approximately 74 million unique TCR beta chains were counted across the approximately 670 repertoires, and roughly 11 million of these chains were shared by at least two donors. A nearest-neighbor algorithm error-corrected the raw reads and collapsed the reads into unique sequences, merging closely related sequences to remove PCR and sequencing errors. CDR3 sequences were aligned to IMGT reference sequences to assign V, D and J gene segments. For a sequence to be retained, at least a six-nucleotide match to both a V gene segment and a J gene segment was required. A rearrangement counted as productive if the CDR3 had no stop codons and remained in frame with V and J, and every other rearrangement counted as non-productive. Following IMGT convention, CDR3 was defined as the stretch from the second conserved V-encoded cysteine to the conserved J-encoded phenylalanine. The earlier analysis of approximately 500 of the donors excluded sequences that lacked an unambiguous match to a single V gene segment. In an earlier analysis of 587 of the donors, a V segment was called functional when productive rearrangements were above 56.7%, and segregating when the standard deviation between donors exceeded 5%. A statistical classification framework was built for diagnosing cytomegalovirus status from the catalog of TCR beta chain sequences. In a later analysis, TCR nucleotide sequences were compared against IMGT/GENE-DB human TR gene sequences so that V and J genes could be assigned. A later analysis assigned CDR3 sequences and most-parsimonious VDJ recombination scenarios with the TCRdist pipeline. A later analysis defined each TCR beta chain by its CDR3 amino acid sequence plus V-gene family, and excluded reads lacking a unique V-gene family. In a later analysis, 450 to 600 highly shared, low-generation-probability nucleotide sequences were removed to address suspected cross-contamination and a sequencing artifact. A later analysis calculated a clonal expansion index for each public chain from normalized within-repertoire ranks of inferred template counts. In a later analysis, generation probabilities were computed with a VDJ recombination model fitted to out-of-frame rearrangements, and the resulting probabilities were checked against IGoR. A later analysis scored TCR-TCR, TCR-HLA and TCR-CMV co-occurrence with hypergeometric tests, applying a repertoire-size bias correction to TCR pairs. False discovery rates were estimated in a later analysis by permuting HLA or CMV assignments 20 times. In a later analysis, co-occurring TCRs were grouped using DBSCAN, and TCRdist sequence similarity was added for clustering within HLA-allele-positive subsets. Repertoires with fewer than 30,000 or more than 120,000 public chains were left out of co-occurrence clustering, as were roughly five repertoires with anomalous nucleotide sharing. Here the immuneACCESS table is served through TCRdb, limited to in-frame sequences with V and J called. Missing clones are a known gap in these copies; in checked studies unresolved V genes cover under half, and the rest lacks a known reason. The DNA gave D and trimming, while V, J and clone size come from that table. This sample gives approximately 120,000 clones in total; approximately 70% of them show up just once. The ten largest make up about 5.7% of the sample.

The data are from a study of cytomegalovirus exposure and HLA in healthy donors (dated by TCRdb to between 2016 and 2019). A note on the overall study: An earlier analysis of about 530 of the donors reported about 260 Gb of sequence data and some 110 million unique TCR beta sequences obtained from about 200 million T cells. An early release covering around 630 HLA-typed donors comprised about 300 gigabases of sequencing data and around 80 million unique TCR sequences. Of the roughly 390 genotyped donors, 75% to 85% were placed in the genetic ancestry cluster associated with self-reported Caucasian donors. The aim of the study was to test whether cataloging public T cell receptors could identify signatures of past pathogen exposure. The study used immunosequencing to profile the T cell repertoires of several hundred subjects and linked those repertoires to cytomegalovirus serostatus. Along with the approximately 700-subject first cohort, a separate validation cohort of over a hundred different subjects was used. To predict cytomegalovirus infection status, the study combined high-throughput TCR immunosequencing, statistical association of individual TCRs with disease status, and machine learning. To study patterns of TCR occurrence, a later analysis re-analyzed previously published TCR beta repertoires from several hundred donors and added high-resolution HLA genotyping. In the later analysis, no new phenotypic data were used to find candidate immune exposures; instead, reliance was placed on TCR beta sequences and their occurrence across donors. To decide whether each TCR beta V gene segment behaved as functional or pseudogenic, an earlier analysis of fewer than 750 of the donors relied on high-throughput TCR beta sequencing. Alongside the repertoire data, information on donor age, sex, ethnicity and CMV serostatus was compiled. In a later genetic analysis, genome-wide SNP genotypes for about 65% of the roughly 670 donors were used, and that subset was treated as a discovery cohort. Every discovery cohort repertoire had been produced on one sequencing platform. HLA typing covered class I and class II loci at four-digit resolution. The number of typed donors differed by locus: about 620-640 for A, B, C, DRB1 and DQB1; 500 to 550 for DQA1; 606 for DPA1; and 400 to 480 for DPB1. Because of strong linkage in the cohort, roughly five DR-DQ haplotypes were treated as single units for association and clustering. Across 398 genotyped donors of the cohort, an average of about 220,000 unique TCR beta nucleotide sequences per donor were sequenced, and about a sixth of those sequences were non-productive. What the study reported, not specific to this receptor: In a later genetic analysis, a missense DCLRE1C variant was associated with V-gene and J-gene trimming of TCR beta chains, and the association was replicated in an independent cohort. The only immune exposure information available for the cohort was CMV serostatus. Linkage disequilibrium might explain the correlated functional status among segregating V segments, but an unknown experimental factor could not be excluded. In a later analysis, HLA-associated TCR beta chains were found to be more clonally expanded and to have lower generation probabilities than equally common non-associated chains. Assigning TCR associations to individual alleles was difficult when HLA alleles, especially DR and DQ, strongly co-occurred. While some public TCRs were present in many individuals, most TCR sequences turned up only very rarely across donors. The sequencing pipeline was judged likely to have produced a cluster of highly shared sequence variants as a technical artifact. A few of the identified cytomegalovirus-associated TCR beta chains were confirmed in vitro to be specific for cytomegalovirus antigens. Because counts were too low, 15 to 20 rarely observed V segments, including chromosome 9 orphons, were excluded from the earlier analysis of 500 to 700 of the donors. A further reported finding was that TCR beta sequences accurately predicted the HLA-A and HLA-B alleles for most subjects in the first cohort. In a later analysis, TCR association rates were found to vary across HLA loci, with the most associated TCRs seen for DRB1 alleles and the fewest for HLA-C alleles. Presence/absence analyses assumed roughly uniform sequencing depth across donors, an assumption that may not hold. Broadly in line with IMGT annotations, most TCR beta V segments showed up in productive rearrangements about 87% or about 30% of the time in an earlier analysis of 587 of the donors. According to a later analysis, parvovirus B19, influenza, CMV and Epstein-Barr virus appeared linked to several top co-occurrence clusters. Because HLA typing was missing for some donors at each locus, association tests included only the typed subset. Some IMGT-functional V segments, including TRBV6-2 and TRBV6-3, could not be told apart with the 87-base-pair reads, so those segments were excluded. In a later genetic analysis, fewer N-insertions in productive TCRs were reported among donors in an Asian-associated ancestry cluster than the roughly 710-donor mean. A later analysis associated 15,000 to 20,000 TCR beta sequences with specific HLA alleles at a false discovery rate of 0.05. In both the original and validation cohorts, the classifier was reported to diagnose cytomegalovirus status with high specificity and sensitivity. The cohort was sequenced for TCR beta chains only, and without alpha or paired-chain data the features that could be detected were limited. According to the authors, the approach could potentially be generalized to other disease states and immunological phenotypes. Most CMV-associated TCR beta chains appeared to be HLA-restricted in a later analysis, and the HLA associations seemed to be driven largely by CMV exposure. In the study, 164 TCR beta chains were listed as associated with cytomegalovirus.

In total, just over 650 healthy bone marrow donors made up the cohort. Cohort members were all nominally healthy when sampled, although unrecorded immune exposures were likely present. The donor tested CMV seropositive, placing the donor among the 250 to 300 seropositive members of the cohort. Each donor provided a peripheral blood sample, and peripheral blood mononuclear cells were used for TCR beta sequencing. The Qiagen DNeasy Blood Extraction Kit was used to extract genomic DNA from the blood cell samples. The chain couples TRBV30 to TRBJ1-6; 7 central bases correspond to TRBD1. Source material: PBMCs. The sequence came from a woman in her sixties or seventies in good health and CMV-seropositive. At the DNA level, the sequence is TGTGCCTGGAGTACGGGACAGCCTAATTCACCCCTCCACTTT. Translated, this is CAWSTGQPNSPLHF.